This T cell receptor (beta chain) stems from a study of T cell clones after liver transplantation. Study in general: TCRbeta sequencing after a pre-transplant mixed lymphocyte reaction identified graft-donor-reactive clones, later tracked in post-transplant blood. Study findings and constraints: Circulating graft-donor-reactive CD4 TCRbeta sequences fell significantly post-transplant in 5 of 8 subjects.

As to this clone: Its antigen is unknown.

The CDR3 is 20 amino acids. CD3+CD4+ and CD3+CD8+ cells were FACS-sorted from thawed unstimulated PBMCs. Clones were read by immunoSEQ multiplex PCR, and TCRdb kept only the in-frame ones, dropping some. In the table there are about 120,000 clones, about nine tenths of which are singletons. Sequencing was performed on CD4+ T cells from blood, taken 12 months after liver transplant. The chain employs TRBV21-1 and TRBJ2-7; the D call of TRBD1 is as the table states it, not checked on the DNA. TRBV21-1 is a pseudogene locus. The TCR was taken from a human patient who received a liver transplant. These T cells may partly come from the graft donor. The CDR3: CASSILRGTGRLGVSYEQYF. The CDR3, as DNA: TGTGCCAGCAGCATTCTCCGAGGGACAGGGCGCCTTGGGGTCTCCTACGAGCAGTACTTC.